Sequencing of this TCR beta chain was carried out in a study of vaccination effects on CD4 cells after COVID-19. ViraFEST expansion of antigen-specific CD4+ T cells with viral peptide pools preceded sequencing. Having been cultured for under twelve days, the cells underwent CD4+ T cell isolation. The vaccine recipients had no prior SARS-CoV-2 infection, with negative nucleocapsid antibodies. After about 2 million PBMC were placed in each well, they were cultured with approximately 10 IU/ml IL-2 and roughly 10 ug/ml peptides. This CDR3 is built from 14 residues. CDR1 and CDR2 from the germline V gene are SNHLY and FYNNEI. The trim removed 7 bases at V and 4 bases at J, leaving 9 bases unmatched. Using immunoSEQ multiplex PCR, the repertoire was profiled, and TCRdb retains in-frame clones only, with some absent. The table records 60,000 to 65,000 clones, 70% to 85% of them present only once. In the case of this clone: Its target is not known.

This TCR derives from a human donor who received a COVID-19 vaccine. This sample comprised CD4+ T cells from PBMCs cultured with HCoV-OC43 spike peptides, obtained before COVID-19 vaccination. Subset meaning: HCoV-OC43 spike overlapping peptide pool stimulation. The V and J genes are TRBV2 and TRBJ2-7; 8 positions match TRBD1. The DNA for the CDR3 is TGTGCCAGCAATAAGCAGGGGGCGGGTTACGAGCAGTACGTC. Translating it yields CASNKQGAGYEQYV.